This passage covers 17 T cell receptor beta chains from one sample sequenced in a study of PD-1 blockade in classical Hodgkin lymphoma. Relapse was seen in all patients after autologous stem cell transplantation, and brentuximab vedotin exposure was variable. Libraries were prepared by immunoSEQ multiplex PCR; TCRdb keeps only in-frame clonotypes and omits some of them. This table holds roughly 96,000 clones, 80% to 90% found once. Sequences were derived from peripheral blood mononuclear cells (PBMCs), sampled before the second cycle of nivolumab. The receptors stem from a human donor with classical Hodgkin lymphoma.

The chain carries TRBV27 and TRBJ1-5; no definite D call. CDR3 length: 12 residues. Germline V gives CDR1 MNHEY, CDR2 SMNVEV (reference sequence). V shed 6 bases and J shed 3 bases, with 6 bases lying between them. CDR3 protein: CASSHNNQPQHF. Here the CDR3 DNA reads TGTGCCAGCAGCCACAACAATCAGCCCCAGCATTTT.

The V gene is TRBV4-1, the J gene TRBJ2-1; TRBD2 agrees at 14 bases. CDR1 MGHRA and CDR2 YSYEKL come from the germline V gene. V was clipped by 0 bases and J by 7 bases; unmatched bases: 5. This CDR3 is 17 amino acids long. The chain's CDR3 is CASSQDSGTSGSNEQFF. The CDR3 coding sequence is TGCGCCAGCAGCCAAGATTCAGGGACTAGCGGGAGTAATGAGCAGTTCTTC.

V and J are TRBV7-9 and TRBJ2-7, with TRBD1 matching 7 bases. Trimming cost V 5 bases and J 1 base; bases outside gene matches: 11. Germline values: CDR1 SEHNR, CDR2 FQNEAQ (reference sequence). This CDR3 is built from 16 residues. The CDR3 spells CASSRTPGTASYEQYF. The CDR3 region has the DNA TGTGCCAGCAGCCGAACCCCCGGGACAGCTTCCTACGAGCAGTACTTC.

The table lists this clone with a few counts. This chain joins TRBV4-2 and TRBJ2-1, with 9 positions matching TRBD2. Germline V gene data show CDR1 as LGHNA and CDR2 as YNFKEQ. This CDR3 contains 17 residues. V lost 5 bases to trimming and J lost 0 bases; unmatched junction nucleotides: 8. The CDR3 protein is CASSKSTSGSSYNEQFF. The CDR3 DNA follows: TGTGCCAGCAGCAAATCGACTAGCGGAAGCTCCTACAATGAGCAGTTCTTC.

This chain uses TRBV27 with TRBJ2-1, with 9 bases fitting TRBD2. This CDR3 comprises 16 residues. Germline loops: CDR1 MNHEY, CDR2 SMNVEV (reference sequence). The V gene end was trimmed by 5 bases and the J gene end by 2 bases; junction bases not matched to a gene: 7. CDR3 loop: CASSILAGHAYNEQFF. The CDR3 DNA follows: TGTGCCAGCAGTATACTAGCGGGCCATGCCTACAATGAGCAGTTCTTC.

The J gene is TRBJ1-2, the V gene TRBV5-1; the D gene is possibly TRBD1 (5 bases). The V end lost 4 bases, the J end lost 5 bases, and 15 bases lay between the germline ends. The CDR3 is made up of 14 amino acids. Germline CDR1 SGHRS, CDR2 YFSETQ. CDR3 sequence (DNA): TGCGCCAGCAGCCCCGCCGGGACGGGGTATGGCTACACCTTC. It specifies CASSPAGTGYGYTF.

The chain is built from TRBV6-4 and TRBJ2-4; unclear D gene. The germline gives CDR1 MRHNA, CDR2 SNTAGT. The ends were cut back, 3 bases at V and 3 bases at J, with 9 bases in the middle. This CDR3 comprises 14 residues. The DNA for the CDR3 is TGTGCCAGCAGTGAAAGCGTTGGCAAAAACATTCAGTACTTC. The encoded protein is CASSESVGKNIQYF.

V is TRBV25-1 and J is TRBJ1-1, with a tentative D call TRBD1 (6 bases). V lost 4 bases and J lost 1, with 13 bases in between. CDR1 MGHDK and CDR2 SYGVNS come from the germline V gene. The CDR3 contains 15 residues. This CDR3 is CASSVSWTENTEAFF. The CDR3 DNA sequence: TGTGCCAGCAGTGTCTCCTGGACAGAGAACACTGAAGCTTTCTTT.

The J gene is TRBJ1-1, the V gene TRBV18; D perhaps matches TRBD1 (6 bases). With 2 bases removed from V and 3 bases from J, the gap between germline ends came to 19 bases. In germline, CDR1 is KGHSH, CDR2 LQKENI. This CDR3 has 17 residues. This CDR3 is CASSPNLLGRGYTEAFF. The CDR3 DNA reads TGTGCCAGCTCACCAAATTTGCTAGGCAGGGGTTACACTGAAGCTTTCTTT. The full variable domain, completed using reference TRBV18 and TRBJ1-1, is NAGVMQNPRHLVRRRGQEARLRCSPMKGHSHVYWYRQLPEEGLKFMVYLQKENIIDESGMPKERFSAEFPKEGPSILRIQQVVRGDSAAYFCASSPNLLGRGYTEAFFGQGTRLTVV.

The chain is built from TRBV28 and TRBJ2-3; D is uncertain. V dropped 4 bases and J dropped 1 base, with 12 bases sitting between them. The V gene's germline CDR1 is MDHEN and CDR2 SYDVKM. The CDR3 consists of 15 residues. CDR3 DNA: TGTGCCAGCAGTTCGGTCCCCCAGGGCACAGATACGCAGTATTTT. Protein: CASSSVPQGTDTQYF.

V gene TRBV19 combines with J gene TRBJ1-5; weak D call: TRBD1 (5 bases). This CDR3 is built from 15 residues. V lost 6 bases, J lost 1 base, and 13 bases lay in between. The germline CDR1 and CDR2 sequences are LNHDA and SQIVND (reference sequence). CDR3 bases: TGTGCCAGTAGCACCGGGACTAGAAGCAATCAGCCCCAGCATTTT. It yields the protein CASSTGTRSNQPQHF.

The CDR3 region has the DNA TGTGCCACCAGCAGAGAGCGGGGGGTCGGCACCGGGGAGCTGTTTTTT. Translated: CATSRERGVGTGELFF. V usage is TRBV15 and J usage is TRBJ2-2; TRBD2 aligns across 8 bases. V gave up 0 bases and J gave up 4 bases; unmatched junction bases: 4. The germline gives CDR1 LNHNV, CDR2 YYDKDF (reference sequence). The CDR3 loop spans 16 amino acids.

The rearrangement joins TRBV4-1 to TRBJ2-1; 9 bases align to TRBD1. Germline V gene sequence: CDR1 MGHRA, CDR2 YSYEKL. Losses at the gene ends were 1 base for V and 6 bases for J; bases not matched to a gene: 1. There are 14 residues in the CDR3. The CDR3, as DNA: TGCGCCAGCAGCCAAGCGGACAGGGGCAATGAGCAGTTCTTC. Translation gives CASSQADRGNEQFF.

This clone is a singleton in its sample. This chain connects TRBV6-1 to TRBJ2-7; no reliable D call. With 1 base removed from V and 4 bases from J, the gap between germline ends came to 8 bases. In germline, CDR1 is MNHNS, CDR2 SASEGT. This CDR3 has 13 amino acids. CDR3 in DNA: TGTGCCAGCAGTGAAGGTTCCACTTACGAGCAGTACTTC. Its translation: CASSEGSTYEQYF.

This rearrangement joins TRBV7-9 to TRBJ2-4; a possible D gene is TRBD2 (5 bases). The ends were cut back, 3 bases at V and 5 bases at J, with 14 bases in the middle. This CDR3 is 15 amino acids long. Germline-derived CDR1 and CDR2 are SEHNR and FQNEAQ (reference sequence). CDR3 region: CASSLALEAQNIQYF. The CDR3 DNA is TGTGCCAGCAGCTTGGCCCTGGAGGCGCAAAACATTCAGTACTTC.

The CDR3 coding sequence is TGTGCCAGCAGTTACGACCAGGGGATATACGAGCAGTACTTC. It codes for CASSYDQGIYEQYF. The gene calls are TRBV6-5 and TRBJ2-7; weak D call: TRBD1 (6 bases). The germline CDR1 and CDR2 sequences are MNHEY and SVGAGI. The CDR3 spans 14 residues. V was clipped by 2 bases and J by 4 bases, with 12 bases between them.

CDR3 DNA: TGCGCCAGCAGCGGGGCCCTTAACTATGGCTACACCTTC. This codes for CASSGALNYGYTF. The chain links TRBV10-1 to TRBJ1-2; D is possibly TRBD1 (5 bases). This CDR3 has 13 residues. Between the trimmed V and J ends, which lost 6 bases and 1 base, there was a span of 9 bases. CDR1 and CDR2 from the germline V gene are WNHNN and SYGVQD (reference sequence).